This T cell receptor beta chain is from a study of cytomegalovirus exposure and HLA in healthy donors. The V end lost 0 bases, the J end lost 6 bases, and 12 bases lay between the germline ends. Looked up from germline, CDR1 is SGHTS and CDR2 is YDEGEE. The CDR3 totals 14 residues. The PCR had 60 Vbeta and 13 Jbeta primers. TCRdb keeps only in-frame clones here, not all; method: immunoSEQ multiplex PCR. Seen here are about 150,000 clones, about 10% observed once, and the top ten hold approximately 1.7%. This clone was found a few times. V gene TRBV5-8 combines with J gene TRBJ1-2; D may be TRBD1 (6 bases). Sequencing was done on a sample of PBMCs. The sequence was obtained from a man aged 45-65 years in good health and CMV-seronegative. CDR3 nucleotide sequence: TGTGCCAGCAGCTTGGTCAGGGGAATTCATGGCTACACCTTC. Translating it yields CASSLVRGIHGYTF.